The next 19 T cell receptor beta chains were all read from a single sample in a study of lymphopenia after photon versus proton radiotherapy. Profiled with immunoSEQ multiplex PCR; TCRdb holds only in-frame clones, not every one. The sample has fewer than 65,000 clones, around 86% seen once. The source was peripheral blood, collected from a patient treated with photon-based radiotherapy. The origin of the receptors is a man between 35 and 55 years old with gastric cancer.

The CDR3 sequence: CASSEGRAGGMETQYF. CDR3 nucleotide sequence: TGTGCCAGCAGCGAAGGTAGAGCCGGGGGGATGGAGACCCAGTACTTC. This chain connects TRBV7-2 to TRBJ2-5, with 7 bases that match TRBD2. V lost 5 bases, J lost 5 bases, and 14 bases stayed unmatched. The CDR3 spans 16 residues. CDR1 and CDR2 from the germline V gene are SGHTA and FQGNSA. Supplemented by reference TRBV7-2 and TRBJ2-5, the full variable domain reads GAGVSQSPSNKVTEKGKDVELRCDPISGHTALYWYRQSLGQGLEFLIYFQGNSAPDKSGLPSDRFSAERTGGSVSTLTIQRTQQEDSAVYLCASSEGRAGGMETQYFGPGTRLLVL.

The rearrangement joins TRBV5-6 to TRBJ1-6; the match to TRBD1 covers 8 bases. From germline, CDR1 is SGHDT and CDR2 YYEEEE. The CDR3 sequence is 15 residues long. With V trimmed by 4 bases and J by 7 bases, 7 bases remained unmatched. This chain's CDR3 is CASSEDRGLNSPLHF. The CDR3 nucleotides are TGTGCCAGCAGCGAAGACAGGGGCCTCAATTCACCCCTCCACTTT. Complete variable domain (other parts from reference TRBV5-6 and TRBJ1-6): DAGVTQSPTHLIKTRGQQVTLRCSPKSGHDTVSWYQQALGQGPQFIFQYYEEEERQRGNFPDRFSGHQFPNYSSELNVNALLLGDSALYLCASSEDRGLNSPLHFGNGTRLTVT.

V and J are TRBV5-4 and TRBJ2-1, with 8 bases lining up with TRBD2. Germline V lookup: CDR1 SGHNT, CDR2 YYREEE (reference sequence). The CDR3 runs to 16 residues. The J segment lost 7 bases and the V segment lost 2 bases, leaving 11 bases of the junction unmatched. In DNA form, the CDR3 reads TGTGCCAGCAGCTTAGATTGGACTAGCCCCCCTAATGAGCAGTTCTTC. Translated: CASSLDWTSPPNEQFF. The whole variable domain, remainder taken from reference TRBV5-4 and TRBJ2-1, is ETGVTQSPTHLIKTRGQQVTLRCSSQSGHNTVSWYQQALGQGPQFIFQYYREEENGRGNFPPRFSGLQFPNYSSELNVNALELDDSALYLCASSLDWTSPPNEQFFGPGTRLTVL.

V and J are TRBV7-8 and TRBJ2-1, with D unclear. The V end was cut by 2 bases, the J end by 5 bases, with 1 base between. CDR1 and CDR2 from the germline V gene are SGHVS and FQNEAQ. The CDR3 is 11 amino acids. CDR3 nucleotide sequence: TGTGCCAGCAGCTTAAACAATGAGCAGTTCTTC. This translates into CASSLNNEQFF.

V usage is TRBV18 and J usage is TRBJ2-7, with TRBD1 matching 12 bases. There are 15 residues in the CDR3. Germline V CDR1 and CDR2: KGHSH, LQKENI. V was clipped by 4 bases and J by 6 bases; unmatched bases: 7. CDR3 protein: CASSRTGTGGGEQYF. In DNA form, the CDR3 reads TGTGCCAGCTCACGTACCGGGACAGGGGGCGGCGAGCAGTACTTC.

The V gene is TRBV7-7, the J gene TRBJ2-5; 15 bases map to TRBD2. The germline V gene encodes CDR1 SSHAT and CDR2 FNYEAQ (reference sequence). After removal of 5 bases from V and 12 bases from J, the junction contained 7 bases not matched to a gene. This CDR3 is built from 14 residues. CDR3 region: CASSAGTSGGPKYF. For the CDR3, the DNA is TGTGCCAGCAGCGCCGGGACTAGCGGGGGGCCTAAGTACTTC.

The chain employs TRBV5-6 and TRBJ2-7; D uncertain. This CDR3 has 12 residues. V shed 0 bases and J shed 3 bases, with 4 bases lying between them. Germline CDR1 and CDR2: SGHDT and YYEEEE. Written as DNA, the CDR3 is TGTGCCAGCAGCTTGGAGGGCTACGAGCAGTACTTC. Its translation: CASSLEGYEQYF. The entire variable domain, with the rest obtained from reference TRBV5-6 and TRBJ2-7, is as follows: DAGVTQSPTHLIKTRGQQVTLRCSPKSGHDTVSWYQQALGQGPQFIFQYYEEEERQRGNFPDRFSGHQFPNYSSELNVNALLLGDSALYLCASSLEGYEQYFGPGTRLTVT.

The rearrangement joins TRBV4-1 to TRBJ2-2; D remains ambiguous. The CDR3 is 15 residues long. Germline assignment: CDR1 MGHRA and CDR2 YSYEKL. Between the trimmed V and J ends, which lost 0 bases and 2 bases, there was a span of 7 bases. DNA for the CDR3: TGCGCCAGCAGCCAAGATCGGATCAACACCGGGGAGCTGTTTTTT. This encodes CASSQDRINTGELFF.

The chain couples TRBV9 to TRBJ2-6; D may be TRBD1 (6 bases). The CDR3 is 15 amino acids. Trimming cost V 5 bases and J 1 base, with 10 bases left between them. From germline, CDR1 is SGDLS and CDR2 YYNGEE. CDR3 nucleotide sequence: TGTGCCAGCAGACAGGGTGGGTCTGGGGCCAACGTCCTGACTTTC. It specifies CASRQGGSGANVLTF.

The chain is built from TRBV9 and TRBJ2-7; 9 bases agree with TRBD2. This CDR3 is built from 14 residues. The trim removed 4 bases at V and 5 bases at J, leaving 7 bases unmatched. Per the germline V gene, CDR1 is SGDLS and CDR2 is YYNGEE. The CDR3 DNA follows: TGTGCCAGCAGCCCCAGACTAGCGGCGGACGAGCAGTACTTC. Its translation is CASSPRLAADEQYF.

This chain links TRBV4-2 with TRBJ1-6; D unresolved. The length of the CDR3 is 20 residues. Trimming took 0 bases from V and 0 from J, leaving 18 bases between them. Germline V gives CDR1 LGHNA, CDR2 YNFKEQ. The CDR3: CASSQEETLRRVSYNSPLHF. The CDR3 region has the DNA TGTGCCAGCAGCCAAGAGGAGACCCTGAGGAGGGTCTCCTATAATTCACCCCTCCACTTT.

This clone was seen a handful of times. The chain links TRBV19 to TRBJ2-2; perhaps TRBD1 as D (6 bases). Trimming stripped 0 bases from V and 5 bases from J, with 10 bases between. CDR1 and CDR2 (germline): LNHDA, SQIVND (reference sequence). The CDR3 consists of 15 residues. CDR3 residues: CASSIEGQGTGELFF. In nucleotides, the CDR3 is TGTGCCAGTAGTATAGAGGGCCAGGGGACCGGGGAGCTGTTTTTT.

The rearrangement links TRBV30 to TRBJ2-7, with TRBD1 matching 10 bases. Germline assignment: CDR1 GTSNPN and CDR2 SVGIG (reference sequence). Trimming cost V 1 base and J 2 bases; bases outside gene matches: 2. The CDR3 runs to 14 residues. The CDR3 loop reads CAWSGDRGTYEQYF. CDR3 coding DNA: TGTGCCTGGAGTGGGGACAGGGGAACCTACGAGCAGTACTTC.

The chain is built from TRBV5-6 and TRBJ2-2, with TRBD1 as a possible D gene (5 bases). Germline CDR1 is SGHDT and CDR2 is YYEEEE. The ends were cut back, 5 bases at V and 2 bases at J, with 16 bases in the middle. The CDR3 length is 16 residues. The CDR3 coding sequence is TGTGCCAGCAGGAGAGTAGGTCAGGGCAACACCGGGGAGCTGTTTTTT. As protein: CASRRVGQGNTGELFF.

The chain links TRBV7-2 to TRBJ2-3; unclear D gene. This CDR3 is 15 amino acids long. CDR1 is SGHTA and CDR2 is FQGNSA in the germline V gene. V was pared by 7 bases and J by 0 bases, with 14 bases between. Written as DNA, the CDR3 is TGTGCCAGCACTCGGCTGGGGTCTAGCACAGATACGCAGTATTTT. Amino acid sequence: CASTRLGSSTDTQYF.

The chain recombines TRBV7-9 with TRBJ2-5, with a weak D call TRBD2 (5 bases). CDR1 SEHNR and CDR2 FQNEAQ come from the germline V gene (reference sequence). This CDR3 is built from 12 residues. V gave up 1 base and J gave up 11 bases, with 11 bases separating them. CDR3 in DNA: TGTGCCAGCAGCTTAGAAGGAGGTGGGCAGTACTTC. Its translation is CASSLEGGGQYF.

This sequence joins TRBV7-6 and TRBJ1-1; 9 bases are shared with TRBD1. The junction had 5 bases not matched to a gene; V was cut back by 5 bases and J by 10 bases. CDR1 and CDR2 from the germline V gene are SGHVS and FNYEAQ. This CDR3 has 12 amino acids. This CDR3 reads CASSLKGQGAFF. The CDR3 DNA reads as TGTGCCAGCAGCCTAAAGGGACAGGGAGCTTTCTTT.

The chain uses TRBV7-9 and TRBJ1-1, with D unresolved. V lost 1 base and J lost 8, with 17 bases in between. CDR1 SEHNR and CDR2 FQNEAQ come from the germline V gene (reference sequence). This CDR3 comprises 15 residues. This CDR3 is CASSLVDVGSREAFF. CDR3 nucleotide sequence: TGTGCCAGCAGCTTAGTAGACGTTGGCTCAAGGGAAGCTTTCTTT.

The genes are TRBV6-5 and TRBJ2-7; no reliable D call. Germline loops: CDR1 MNHEY, CDR2 SVGAGI. With 5 bases removed from V and 3 bases from J, the gap between germline ends came to 17 bases. This CDR3 is 15 amino acids long. DNA for the CDR3: TGTGCCAGCAGTCCCAGGTACCTCTGGGACTACGAGCAGTACTTC. Translation gives CASSPRYLWDYEQYF.